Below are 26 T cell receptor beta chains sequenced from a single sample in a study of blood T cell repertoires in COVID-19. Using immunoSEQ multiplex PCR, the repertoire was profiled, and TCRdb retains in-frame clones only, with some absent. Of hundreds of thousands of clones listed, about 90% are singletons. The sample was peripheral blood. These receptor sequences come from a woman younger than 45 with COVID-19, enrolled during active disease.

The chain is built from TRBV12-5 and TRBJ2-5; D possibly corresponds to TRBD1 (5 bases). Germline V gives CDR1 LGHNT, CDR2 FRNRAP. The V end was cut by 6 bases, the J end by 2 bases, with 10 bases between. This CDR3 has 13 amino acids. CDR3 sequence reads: CASGRGQQETQYF. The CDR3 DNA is TGTGCTAGTGGACGAGGACAACAAGAGACCCAGTACTTC.

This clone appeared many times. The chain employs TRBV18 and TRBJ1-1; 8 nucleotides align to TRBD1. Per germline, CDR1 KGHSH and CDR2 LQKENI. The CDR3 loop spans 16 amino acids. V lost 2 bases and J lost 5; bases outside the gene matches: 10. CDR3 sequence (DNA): TGTGCCAGCTCACCATACCCCGACAGGGGAGGGACTGAAGCTTTCTTT. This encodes CASSPYPDRGGTEAFF.

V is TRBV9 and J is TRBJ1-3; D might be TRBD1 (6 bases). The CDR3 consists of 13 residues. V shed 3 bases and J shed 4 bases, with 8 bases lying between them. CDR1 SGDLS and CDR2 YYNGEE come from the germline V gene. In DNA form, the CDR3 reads TGTGCCAGCAGCGCAGGGGTAGGAAACACCATATATTTT. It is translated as CASSAGVGNTIYF.

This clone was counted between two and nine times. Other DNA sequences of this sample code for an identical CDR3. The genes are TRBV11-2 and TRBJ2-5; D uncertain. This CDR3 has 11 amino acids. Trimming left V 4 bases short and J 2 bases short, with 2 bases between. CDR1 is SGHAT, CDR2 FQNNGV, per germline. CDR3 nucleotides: TGTGCCAGCAGCTCACAAGAGACCCAGTACTTC. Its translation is CASSSQETQYF.

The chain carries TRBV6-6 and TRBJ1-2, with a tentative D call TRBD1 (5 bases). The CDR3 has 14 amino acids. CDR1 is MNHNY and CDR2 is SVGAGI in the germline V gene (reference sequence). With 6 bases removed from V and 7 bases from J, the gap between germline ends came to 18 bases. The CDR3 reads CASSRPGRGVGYTF. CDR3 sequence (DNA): TGTGCCAGCAGCCGACCTGGGAGGGGAGTTGGCTACACCTTC.

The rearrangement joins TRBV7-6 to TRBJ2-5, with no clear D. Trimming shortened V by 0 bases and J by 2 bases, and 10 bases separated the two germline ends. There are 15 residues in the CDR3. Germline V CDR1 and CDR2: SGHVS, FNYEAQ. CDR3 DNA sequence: TGTGCCAGCAGCTTAGCGCCCAATACACAAGAGACCCAGTACTTC. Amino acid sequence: CASSLAPNTQETQYF.

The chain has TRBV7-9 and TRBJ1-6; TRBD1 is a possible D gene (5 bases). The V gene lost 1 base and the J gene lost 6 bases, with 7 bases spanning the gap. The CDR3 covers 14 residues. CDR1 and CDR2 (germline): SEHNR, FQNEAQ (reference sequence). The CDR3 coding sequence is TGTGCCAGCAGCTTAGGGGGGGGTAATTCACCCCTCCACTTT. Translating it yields CASSLGGGNSPLHF.

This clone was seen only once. The CDR3 bases are TGTGCCAGCAGCGAAGAGGACAGATTACCTAATTCACCCCTCCACTTT. Protein: CASSEEDRLPNSPLHF. The chain carries TRBV9 and TRBJ1-6; D is perhaps TRBD1 (6 bases). Germline assignment: CDR1 SGDLS and CDR2 YYNGEE. Trimming took off 3 bases at V and 6 bases at J, with 16 bases between the two ends. The CDR3 loop spans 16 amino acids.

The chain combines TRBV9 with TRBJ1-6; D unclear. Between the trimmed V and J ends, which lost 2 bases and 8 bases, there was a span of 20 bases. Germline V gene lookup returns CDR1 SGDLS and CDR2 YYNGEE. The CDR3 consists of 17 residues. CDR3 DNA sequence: TGTGCCAGCAGCGTCCGCCCAATAGACATTCACGATTCACCCCTCCACTTT. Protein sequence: CASSVRPIDIHDSPLHF.

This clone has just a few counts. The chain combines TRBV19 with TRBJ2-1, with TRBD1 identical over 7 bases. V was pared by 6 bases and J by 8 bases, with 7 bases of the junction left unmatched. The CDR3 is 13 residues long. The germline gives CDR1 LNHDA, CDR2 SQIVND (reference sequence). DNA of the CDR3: TGTGCCAGTAGCCGACGACAGGGACATGAGCAGTTCTTC. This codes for CASSRRQGHEQFF.

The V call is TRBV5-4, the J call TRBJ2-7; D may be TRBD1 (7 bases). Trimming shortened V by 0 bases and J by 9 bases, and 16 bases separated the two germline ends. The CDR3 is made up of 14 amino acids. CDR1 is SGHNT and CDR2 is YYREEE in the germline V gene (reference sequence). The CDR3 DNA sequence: TGTGCCAGCAGCTTGGCTCCGTCGCGGGACAGGCAGTACGTC. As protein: CASSLAPSRDRQYV.

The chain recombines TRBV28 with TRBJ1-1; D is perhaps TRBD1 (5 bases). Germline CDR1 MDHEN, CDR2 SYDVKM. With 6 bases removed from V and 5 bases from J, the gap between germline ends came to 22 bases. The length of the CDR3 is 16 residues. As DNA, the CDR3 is TGTGCCAGCAGCAGCGGGGCATCCGGAGTAGGTACTGAAGCTTTCTTT. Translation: CASSSGASGVGTEAFF.

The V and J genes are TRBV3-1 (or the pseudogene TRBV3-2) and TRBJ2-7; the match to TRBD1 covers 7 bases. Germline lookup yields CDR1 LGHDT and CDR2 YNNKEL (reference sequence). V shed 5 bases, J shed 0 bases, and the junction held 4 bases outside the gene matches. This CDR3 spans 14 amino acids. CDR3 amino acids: CASSADRSSYEQYF. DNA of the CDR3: TGTGCCAGCAGCGCGGACAGGAGCTCCTACGAGCAGTACTTC.

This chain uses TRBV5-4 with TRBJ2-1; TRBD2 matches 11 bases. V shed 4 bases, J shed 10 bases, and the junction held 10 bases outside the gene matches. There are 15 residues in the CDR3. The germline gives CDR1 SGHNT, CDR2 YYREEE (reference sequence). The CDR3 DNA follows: TGTGCCAGCAGCCAGGGGGCTAGCGGGGGGCGCGAGCAGTTCTTC. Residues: CASSQGASGGREQFF.

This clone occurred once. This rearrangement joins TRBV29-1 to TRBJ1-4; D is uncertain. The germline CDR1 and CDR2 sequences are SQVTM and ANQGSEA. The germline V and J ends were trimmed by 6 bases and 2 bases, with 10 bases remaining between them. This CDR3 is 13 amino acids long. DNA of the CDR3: TGCAGCGTGAACAGTGATACTAATGAAAAACTGTTTTTT. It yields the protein CSVNSDTNEKLFF. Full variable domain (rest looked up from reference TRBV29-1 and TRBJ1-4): SAVISQKPSRDICQRGTSLTIQCQVDSQVTMMFWYRQQPGQSLTLIATANQGSEATYESGFVIDKFPISRPNLTFSTLTVSNMSPEDSSIYLCSVNSDTNEKLFFGSGTQLSVL.

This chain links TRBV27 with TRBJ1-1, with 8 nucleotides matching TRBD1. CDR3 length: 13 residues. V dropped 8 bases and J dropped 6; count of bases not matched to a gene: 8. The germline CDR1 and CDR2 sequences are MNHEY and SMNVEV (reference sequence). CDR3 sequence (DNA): TGTGCCAGCGGCGTCTCAGGGGGCCCTGAAGCTTTCTTT. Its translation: CASGVSGGPEAFF.

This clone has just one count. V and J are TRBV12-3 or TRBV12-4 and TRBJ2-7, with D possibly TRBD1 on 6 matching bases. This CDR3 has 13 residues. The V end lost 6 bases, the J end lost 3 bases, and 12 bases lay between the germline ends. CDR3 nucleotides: TGTGCCAGCAGCCCAGGGGACAACTACGAGCAGTACGTC. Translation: CASSPGDNYEQYV.

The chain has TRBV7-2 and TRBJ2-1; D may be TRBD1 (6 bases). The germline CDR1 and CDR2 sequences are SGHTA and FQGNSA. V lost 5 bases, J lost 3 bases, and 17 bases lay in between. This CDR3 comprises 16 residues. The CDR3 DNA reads TGTGCCAGCAGCCCCGCTTCGACAGGACACTACAATGAGCAGTTCTTC. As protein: CASSPASTGHYNEQFF.

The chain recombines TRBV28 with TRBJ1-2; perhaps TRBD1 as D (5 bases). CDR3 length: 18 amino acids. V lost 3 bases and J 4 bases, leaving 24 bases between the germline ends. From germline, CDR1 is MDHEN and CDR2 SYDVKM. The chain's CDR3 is CASSFKSGVLDSLYGYTF. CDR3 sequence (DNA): TGTGCCAGCAGTTTCAAGTCAGGAGTTCTCGACAGCCTCTATGGCTACACCTTC.

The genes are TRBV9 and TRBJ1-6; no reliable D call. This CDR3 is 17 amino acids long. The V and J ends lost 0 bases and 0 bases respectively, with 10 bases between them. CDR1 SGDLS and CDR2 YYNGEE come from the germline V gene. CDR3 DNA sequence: TGTGCCAGCAGCGTAGAACCCCGGAGCTCCTATAATTCACCCCTCCACTTT. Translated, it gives CASSVEPRSSYNSPLHF.

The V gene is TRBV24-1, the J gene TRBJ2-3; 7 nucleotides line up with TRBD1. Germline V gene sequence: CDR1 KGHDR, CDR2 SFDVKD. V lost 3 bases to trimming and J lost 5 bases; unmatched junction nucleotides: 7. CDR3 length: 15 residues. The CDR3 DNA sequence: TGTGCCACCAGTGATAAAGGGGGCCGCGAAGATACGCAGTATTTT. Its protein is CATSDKGGREDTQYF.

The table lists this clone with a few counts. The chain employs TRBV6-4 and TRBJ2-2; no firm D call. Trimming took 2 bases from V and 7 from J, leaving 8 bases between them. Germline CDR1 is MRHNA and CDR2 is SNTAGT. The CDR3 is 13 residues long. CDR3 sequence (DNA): TGTGCCAGCAGTGACCCCCCCAGCGGGGAGCTGTTTTTT. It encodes CASSDPPSGELFF.

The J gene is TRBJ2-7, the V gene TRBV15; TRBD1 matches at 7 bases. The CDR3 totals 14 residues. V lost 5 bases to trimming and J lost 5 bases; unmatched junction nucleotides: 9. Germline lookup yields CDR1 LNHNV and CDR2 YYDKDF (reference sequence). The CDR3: CATSGGQAGDEQYF. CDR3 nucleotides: TGTGCCACCAGCGGCGGACAGGCCGGGGACGAGCAGTACTTC. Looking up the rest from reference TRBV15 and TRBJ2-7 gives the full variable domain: DAMVIQNPRYQVTQFGKPVTLSCSQTLNHNVMYWYQQKSSQAPKLLFHYYDKDFNNEADTPDNFQSRRPNTSFCFLDIRSPGLGDTAMYLCATSGGQAGDEQYFGPGTRLTVT.

CDR3 coding DNA: TGTGCCAGCAGGAGCGGGGGAAGATCCTACGAGCAGTACGTC. This sequence encodes CASRSGGRSYEQYV. The chain couples TRBV28 to TRBJ2-7, with 8 bases fitting TRBD2. Per the germline V gene, CDR1 is MDHEN and CDR2 is SYDVKM. J lost 1 base, V lost 6 bases, and 5 bases had no gene match. The CDR3 sequence is 14 residues long.

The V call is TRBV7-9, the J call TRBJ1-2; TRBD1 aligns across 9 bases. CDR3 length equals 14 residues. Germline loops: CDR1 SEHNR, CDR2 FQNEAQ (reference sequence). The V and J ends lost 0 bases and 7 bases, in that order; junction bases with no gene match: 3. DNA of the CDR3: TGTGCCAGCAGCTTAGCGGGGGACAGGGCTGGCTACACCTTC. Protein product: CASSLAGDRAGYTF.

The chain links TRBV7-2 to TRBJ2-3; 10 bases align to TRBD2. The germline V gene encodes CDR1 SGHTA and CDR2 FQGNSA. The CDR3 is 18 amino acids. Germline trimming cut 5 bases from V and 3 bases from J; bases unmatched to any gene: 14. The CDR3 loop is CASSEQGPGLAQTDTQYF. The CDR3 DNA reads TGTGCCAGCAGCGAACAAGGACCGGGACTAGCGCAAACAGATACGCAGTATTTT.